This T cell receptor (beta chain) was sequenced for a study of identical twins. The V end was cut by 3 bases, the J end by 0 bases, with 9 bases between. Germline V CDR1 and CDR2: LGHNA, YNFKEQ. The CDR3 spans 14 residues. This clonotype was counted many times. TCRdb passed the 5' RACE reads through MiXCR, listing each CDR3 protein once. The sample carries approximately 94,000 distinct CDR3 sequences, about 6% recorded once. This receptor was identified in a woman aged 50 to 65 in good health. This chain uses TRBV4-2 with TRBJ2-7, with D possibly called TRBD1 or TRBD2 (5 bases each). Material: memory T cells sorted from blood. The CDR3: CASSQGESSYEQYF. CDR3 DNA: TGTGCCAGCAGCCAGGGGGAAAGCTCCTACGAGCAGTACTTC.